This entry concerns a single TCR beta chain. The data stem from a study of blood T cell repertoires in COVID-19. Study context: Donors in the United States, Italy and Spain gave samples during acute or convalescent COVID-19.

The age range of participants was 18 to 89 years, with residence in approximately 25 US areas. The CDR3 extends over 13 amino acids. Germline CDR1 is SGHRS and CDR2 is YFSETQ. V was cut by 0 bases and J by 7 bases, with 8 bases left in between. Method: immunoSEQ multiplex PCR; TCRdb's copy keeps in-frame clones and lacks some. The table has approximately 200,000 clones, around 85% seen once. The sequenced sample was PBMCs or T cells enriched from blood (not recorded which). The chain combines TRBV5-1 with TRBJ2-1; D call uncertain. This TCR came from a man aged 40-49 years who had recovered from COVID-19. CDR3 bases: TGCGCCAGCAGCTTGGCCCCTATTAATGAGCAGTTCTTC. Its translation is CASSLAPINEQFF.